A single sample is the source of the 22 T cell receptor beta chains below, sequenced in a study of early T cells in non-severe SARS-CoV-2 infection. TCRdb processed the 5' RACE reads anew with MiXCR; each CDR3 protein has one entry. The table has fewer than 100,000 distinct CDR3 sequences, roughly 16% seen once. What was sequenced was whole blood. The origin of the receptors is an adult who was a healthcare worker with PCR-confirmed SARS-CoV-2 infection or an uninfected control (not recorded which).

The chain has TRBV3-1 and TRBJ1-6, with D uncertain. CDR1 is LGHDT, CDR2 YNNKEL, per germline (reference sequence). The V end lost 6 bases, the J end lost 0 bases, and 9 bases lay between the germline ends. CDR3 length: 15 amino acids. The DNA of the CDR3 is TGTGCCAGCAGTGAGAGTTACTCCTATAATTCACCCCTCCACTTT. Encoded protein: CASSESYSYNSPLHF.

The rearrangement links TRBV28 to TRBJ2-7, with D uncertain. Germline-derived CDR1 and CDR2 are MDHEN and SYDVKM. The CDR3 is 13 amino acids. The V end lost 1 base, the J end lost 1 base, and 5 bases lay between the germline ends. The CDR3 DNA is TGTGCCAGCAGTTTATTTGGGTCCTACGAGCAGTACTTC. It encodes CASSLFGSYEQYF.

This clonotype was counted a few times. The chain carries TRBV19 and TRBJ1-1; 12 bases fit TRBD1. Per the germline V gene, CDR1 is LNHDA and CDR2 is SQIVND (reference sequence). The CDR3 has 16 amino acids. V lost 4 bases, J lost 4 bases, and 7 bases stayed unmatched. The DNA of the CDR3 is TGTGCCAGTAGTACCCGGGACAGGGGGCCTAGCACTGAAGCTTTCTTT. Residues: CASSTRDRGPSTEAFF. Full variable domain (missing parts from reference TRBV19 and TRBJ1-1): DGGITQSPKYLFRKEGQNVTLSCEQNLNHDAMYWYRQDPGQGLRLIYYSQIVNDFQKGDIAEGYSVSREKKESFPLTVTSAQKNPTAFYLCASSTRDRGPSTEAFFGQGTRLTVV.

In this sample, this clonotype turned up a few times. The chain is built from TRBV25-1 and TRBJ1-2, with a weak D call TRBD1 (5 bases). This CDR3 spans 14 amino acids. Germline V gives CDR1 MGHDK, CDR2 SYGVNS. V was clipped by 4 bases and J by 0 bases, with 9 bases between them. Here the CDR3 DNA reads TGTGCCAGCAGTGCCGGGACGGCTAACTATGGCTACACCTTC. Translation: CASSAGTANYGYTF.

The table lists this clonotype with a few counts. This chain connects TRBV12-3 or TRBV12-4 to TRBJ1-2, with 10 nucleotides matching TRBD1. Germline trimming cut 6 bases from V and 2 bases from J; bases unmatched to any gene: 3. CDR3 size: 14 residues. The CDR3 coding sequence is TGTGCCAGCAGCTCGGGACAGGGGAACTATGGCTACACCTTC. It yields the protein CASSSGQGNYGYTF.

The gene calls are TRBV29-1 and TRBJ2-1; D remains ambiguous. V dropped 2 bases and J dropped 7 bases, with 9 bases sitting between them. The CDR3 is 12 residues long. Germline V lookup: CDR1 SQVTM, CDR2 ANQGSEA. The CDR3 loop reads CSVESGSNEQFF. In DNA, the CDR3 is TGCAGCGTTGAATCTGGGTCGAATGAGCAGTTCTTC.

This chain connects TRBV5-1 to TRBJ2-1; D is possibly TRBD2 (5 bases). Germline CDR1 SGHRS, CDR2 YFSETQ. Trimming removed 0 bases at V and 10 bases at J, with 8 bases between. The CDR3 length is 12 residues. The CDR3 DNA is TGCGCCAGCAGCTTGGTGGTAGCGGAGCAGTTCTTC. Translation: CASSLVVAEQFF.

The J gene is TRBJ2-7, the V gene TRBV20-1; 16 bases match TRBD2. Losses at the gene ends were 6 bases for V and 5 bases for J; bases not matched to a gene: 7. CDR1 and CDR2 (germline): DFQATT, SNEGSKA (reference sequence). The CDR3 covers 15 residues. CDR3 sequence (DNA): TGCAGTGCCCGCGGGACTAGCGGGAGGGAGCACGAGCAGTACTTC. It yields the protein CSARGTSGREHEQYF.

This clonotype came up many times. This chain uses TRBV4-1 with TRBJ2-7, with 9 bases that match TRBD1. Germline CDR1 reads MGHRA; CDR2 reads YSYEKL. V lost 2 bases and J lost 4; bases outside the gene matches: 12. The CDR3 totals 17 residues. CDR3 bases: TGCGCCAGCAGCCAATGGGGAACCGGGACAGGGACTTACGAGCAGTACTTC. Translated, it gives CASSQWGTGTGTYEQYF.

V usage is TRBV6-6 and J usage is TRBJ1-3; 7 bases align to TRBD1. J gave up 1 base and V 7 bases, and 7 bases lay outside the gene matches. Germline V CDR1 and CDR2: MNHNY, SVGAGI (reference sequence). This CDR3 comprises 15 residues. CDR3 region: CASTRQGLSGNTIYF. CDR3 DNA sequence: TGTGCCAGCACTCGACAGGGCCTTTCTGGAAACACCATATATTTT.

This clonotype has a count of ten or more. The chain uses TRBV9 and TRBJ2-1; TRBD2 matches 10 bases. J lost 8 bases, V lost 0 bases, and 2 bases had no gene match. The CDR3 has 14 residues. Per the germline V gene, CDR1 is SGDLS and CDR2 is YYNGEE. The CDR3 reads CASSVVAGGDEQFF. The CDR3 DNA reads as TGTGCCAGCAGCGTAGTAGCGGGAGGTGATGAGCAGTTCTTC.

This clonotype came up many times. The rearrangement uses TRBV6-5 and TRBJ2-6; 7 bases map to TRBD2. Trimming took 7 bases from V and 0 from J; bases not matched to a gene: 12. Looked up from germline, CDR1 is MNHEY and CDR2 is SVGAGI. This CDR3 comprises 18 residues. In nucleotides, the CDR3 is TGTGCCAGCAACCGGGGGATAGCGGGTCCCTCTGGGGCCAACGTCCTGACTTTC. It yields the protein CASNRGIAGPSGANVLTF.

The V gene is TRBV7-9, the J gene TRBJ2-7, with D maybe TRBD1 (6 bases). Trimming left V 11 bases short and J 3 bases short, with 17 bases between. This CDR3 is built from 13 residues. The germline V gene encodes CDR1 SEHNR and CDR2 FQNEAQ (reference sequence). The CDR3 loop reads CASTRGSNYEQYF. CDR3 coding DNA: TGTGCCTCCACGAGGGGGAGCAACTACGAGCAGTACTTC. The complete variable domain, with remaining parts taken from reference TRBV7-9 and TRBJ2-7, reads DTGVSQNPRHKITKRGQNVTFRCDPISEHNRLYWYRQTLGQGPEFLTYFQNEAQLEKSRLLSDRFSAERPKGSFSTLEIQRTEQGDSAMYLCASTRGSNYEQYFGPGTRLTVT.

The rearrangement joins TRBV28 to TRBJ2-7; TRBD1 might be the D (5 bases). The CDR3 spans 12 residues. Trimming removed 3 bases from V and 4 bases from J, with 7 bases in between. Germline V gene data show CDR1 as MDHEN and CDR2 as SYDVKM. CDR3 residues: CASSLTAYEQYF. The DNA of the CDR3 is TGTGCCAGCAGTTTGACAGCATACGAGCAGTACTTC.

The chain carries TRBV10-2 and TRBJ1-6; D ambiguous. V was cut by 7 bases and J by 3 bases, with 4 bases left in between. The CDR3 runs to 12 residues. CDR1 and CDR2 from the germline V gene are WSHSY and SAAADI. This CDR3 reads CASTIYNSPLHF. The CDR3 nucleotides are TGCGCCAGCACCATCTATAATTCACCCCTCCACTTT.

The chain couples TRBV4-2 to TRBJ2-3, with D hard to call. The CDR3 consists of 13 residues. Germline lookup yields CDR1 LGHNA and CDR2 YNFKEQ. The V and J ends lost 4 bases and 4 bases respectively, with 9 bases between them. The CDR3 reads CASSRQLADTQYF. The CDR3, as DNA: TGTGCCAGCAGCCGCCAACTTGCAGATACGCAGTATTTT.

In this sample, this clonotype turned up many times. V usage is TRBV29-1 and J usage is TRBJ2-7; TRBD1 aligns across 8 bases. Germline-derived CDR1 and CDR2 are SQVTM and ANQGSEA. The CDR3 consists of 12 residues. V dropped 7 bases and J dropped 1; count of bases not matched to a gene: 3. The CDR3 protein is CSARQGSYEQYF. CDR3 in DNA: TGCAGCGCCCGACAGGGGTCCTACGAGCAGTACTTC.

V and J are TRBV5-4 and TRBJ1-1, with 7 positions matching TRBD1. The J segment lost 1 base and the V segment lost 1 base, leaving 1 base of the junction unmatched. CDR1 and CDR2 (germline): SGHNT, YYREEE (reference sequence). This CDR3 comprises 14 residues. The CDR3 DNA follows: TGTGCCAGCAGCTTGAGGGGGCAGAACACTGAAGCTTTCTTT. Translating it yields CASSLRGQNTEAFF.

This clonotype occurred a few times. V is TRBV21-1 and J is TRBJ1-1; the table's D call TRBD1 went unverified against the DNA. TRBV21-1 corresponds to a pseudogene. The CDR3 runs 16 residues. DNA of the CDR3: TGTGCCAGCAGCCTAACAGGCCCCTTCGGACACCCACTTGCTTTCTTT. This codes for CASSLTGPFGHPLAFF.

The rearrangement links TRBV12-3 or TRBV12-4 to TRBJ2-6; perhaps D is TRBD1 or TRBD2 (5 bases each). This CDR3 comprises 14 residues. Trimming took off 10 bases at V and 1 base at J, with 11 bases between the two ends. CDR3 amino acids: CATPEGSGANVLTF. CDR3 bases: TGTGCCACCCCTGAGGGGTCTGGGGCCAACGTCCTGACTTTC.

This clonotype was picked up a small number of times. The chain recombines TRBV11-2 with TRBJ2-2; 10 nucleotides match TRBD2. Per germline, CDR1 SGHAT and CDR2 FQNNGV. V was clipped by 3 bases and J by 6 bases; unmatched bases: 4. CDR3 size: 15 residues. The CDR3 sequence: CASSFLAGAAGELFF. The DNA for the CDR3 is TGTGCCAGCAGCTTCCTAGCGGGAGCTGCCGGGGAGCTGTTTTTT.

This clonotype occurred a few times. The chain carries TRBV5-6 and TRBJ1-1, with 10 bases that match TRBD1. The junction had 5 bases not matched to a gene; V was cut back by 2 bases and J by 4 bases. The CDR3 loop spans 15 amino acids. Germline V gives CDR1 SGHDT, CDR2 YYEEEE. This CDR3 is CASSFRDRGITEAFF. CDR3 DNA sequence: TGTGCCAGCAGCTTCCGGGACAGGGGCATCACTGAAGCTTTCTTT.